Only a few counts were recorded for the clone carrying this TCR beta chain. Its antigen is unidentified. What was amplified from RNA transcripts were TCR beta CDR3 regions. Primed by the HTBI set, a first-round RT-PCR was run on the TCR CDR3. One entry per CDR3 protein, called by TCRdb with MiXCR from the multiplex PCR reads. The sample holds approximately 630,000 distinct CDR3 sequences, roughly 16% seen once. This sample stems from a study of T cells in Graves' hyperthyroidism and ophthalmopathy. Germline V gene data show CDR1 as SGDLS and CDR2 as YYNGEE. J was trimmed by 15 bases and V by 4 bases; bases with no gene match: 13. The CDR3 has 14 residues. The study's findings and limits: The model predicted ophthalmopathy a median around 6.5 months before onset.

Sequencing was performed on blood. The clonotype was recovered from a woman younger than 45 with Graves' hyperthyroidism. This chain links TRBV9 with TRBJ2-1, with 10 positions matching TRBD2. The CDR3 bases are TGTGCCAGCAGCAGCCCCTCTCTAGCGGGAGTCCTGTTCTTC. Its translation is CASSSPSLAGVLFF.